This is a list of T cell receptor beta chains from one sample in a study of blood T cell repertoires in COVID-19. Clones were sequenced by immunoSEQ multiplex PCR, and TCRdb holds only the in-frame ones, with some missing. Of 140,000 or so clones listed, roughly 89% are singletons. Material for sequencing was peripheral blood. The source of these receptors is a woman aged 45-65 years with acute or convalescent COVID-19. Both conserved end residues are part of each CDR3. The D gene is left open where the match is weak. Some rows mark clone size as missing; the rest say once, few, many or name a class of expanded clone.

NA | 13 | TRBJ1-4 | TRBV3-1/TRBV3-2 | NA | TGTGCCAGCAGCCAGGCGAGGGGGGAAAAACTGTTTTTT | CASSQARGEKLFF
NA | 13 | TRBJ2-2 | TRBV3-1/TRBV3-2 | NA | TGTGCCAGCAGCCAAGTGAGGGCCGGGGAGCTGTTTTTT | CASSQVRAGELFF
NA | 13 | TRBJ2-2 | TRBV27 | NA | TGTGCCAGCGGGCCAGGTGGAACCGGGGAGCTGTTTTTT | CASGPGGTGELFF
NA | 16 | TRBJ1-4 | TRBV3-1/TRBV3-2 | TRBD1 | TGTGCCAGCAGCCAAGAGAGGGGGCTGGAAAATGAAAAACTGTTTTTT | CASSQERGLENEKLFF
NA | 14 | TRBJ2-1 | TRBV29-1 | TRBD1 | TGCAGCGGCGCCCCGGGACAGGAGTACAATGAGCAGTTCTTC | CSGAPGQEYNEQFF
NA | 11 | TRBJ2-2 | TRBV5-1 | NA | TGCGCCAGCAGCTTTCAGGGGGAGCTGTTTTTT | CASSFQGELFF
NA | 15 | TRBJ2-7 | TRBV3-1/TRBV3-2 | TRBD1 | TGTGCCAGCAGCCAAGATAGGGGGCTTTATTACGAGCAGTACTTC | CASSQDRGLYYEQYF
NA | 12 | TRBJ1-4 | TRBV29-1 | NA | TGCAGCGTTGTGGCCTTCAATGAAAAACTGTTTTTT | CSVVAFNEKLFF
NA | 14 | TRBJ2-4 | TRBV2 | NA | TGTGCCAGCAGATCTCAGGTAGCCAAAAACATTCAGTACTTC | CASRSQVAKNIQYF
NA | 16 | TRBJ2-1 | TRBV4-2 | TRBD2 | TGTGCCAGCAGCTCCCGACTAGCGGGGGGGTACAATGAGCAGTTCTTC | CASSSRLAGGYNEQFF
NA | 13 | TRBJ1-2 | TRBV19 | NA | TGTGCCAGTAAGGTTGCTGGGGGCGATGGCTACACCTTC | CASKVAGGDGYTF
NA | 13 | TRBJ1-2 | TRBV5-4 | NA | TGTGCCAGCAGCTGGGACACCAACTATGGCTACACCTTC | CASSWDTNYGYTF
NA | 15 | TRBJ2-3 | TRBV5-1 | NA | TGCGCCAGCGGCAACAATTTGACTAGCACAGATACGCAGTATTTT | CASGNNLTSTDTQYF
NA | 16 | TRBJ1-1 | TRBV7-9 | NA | TGTGCCAGCAGCTTAGCGCTAGGGCCCGGGGACACTGAAGCTTTCTTT | CASSLALGPGDTEAFF
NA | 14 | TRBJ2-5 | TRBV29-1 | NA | TGCAGCGTTGAAAAGGGGGTAGAAGGAGAGACCCAGTACTTC | CSVEKGVEGETQYF
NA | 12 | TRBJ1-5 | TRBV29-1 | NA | TGCAACTACACGGCTGAAAATCAGCCCCAGCATTTT | CNYTAENQPQHF
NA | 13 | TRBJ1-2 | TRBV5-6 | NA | TGTGCCAGCAGCTTGGACAGGGCCTATGGCTACACCTTC | CASSLDRAYGYTF
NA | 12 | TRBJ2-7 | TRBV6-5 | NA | TGTGCCAGCAGTTCTCCACTCTACGAGCAGTACTTC | CASSSPLYEQYF
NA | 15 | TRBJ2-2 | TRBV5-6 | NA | TGTGCCAGCAGCCCCCCGCGGGGCGCCGGCGGGGAGCTGTTTTTT | CASSPPRGAGGELFF
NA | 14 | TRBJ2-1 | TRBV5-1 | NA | TGCGCCAGCAGCTTGATCAGTTCCTACAATGAGCAGTTCTTC | CASSLISSYNEQFF
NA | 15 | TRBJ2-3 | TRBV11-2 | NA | TGTGCCAGCAGCCCCCCGTTTGGGGCTATGCATACGCAGTATTTT | CASSPPFGAMHTQYF
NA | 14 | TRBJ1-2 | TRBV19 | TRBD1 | TGTGCCAGTAGTAGAGGGACAGGGGGCTATGGCTACACCTTC | CASSRGTGGYGYTF
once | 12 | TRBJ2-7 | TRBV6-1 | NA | TGTGCCAGCAGTGAAATGAGGTACGAGCAGTACTTC | CASSEMRYEQYF
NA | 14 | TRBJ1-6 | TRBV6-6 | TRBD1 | TGTGCCAGCACTTACGACAACAGGGGTTCACCCCTCCACTTT | CASTYDNRGSPLHF
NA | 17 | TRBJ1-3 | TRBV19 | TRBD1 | TGTGCCAGTAGTATTTTCACTACAGGGGGCCGCGGAAACACCATATATTTT | CASSIFTTGGRGNTIYF
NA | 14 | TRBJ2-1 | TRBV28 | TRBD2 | TGTGCCAGCAGCCCACTAGCGGGGGACAATGAGCAGTTCTTC | CASSPLAGDNEQFF
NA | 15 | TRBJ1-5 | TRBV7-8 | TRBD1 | TGTGCCAGCAGCTTCGGGAGGGGGCCGGGTCAGCCCCAGCATTTT | CASSFGRGPGQPQHF
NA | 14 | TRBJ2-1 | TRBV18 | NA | TGTGCCAGCTCACACCGGGAGACCTACAATGAGCAGTTCTTC | CASSHRETYNEQFF
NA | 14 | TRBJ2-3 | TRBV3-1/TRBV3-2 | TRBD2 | TGTGCCAGCATCTTTAGCGGGGGGACAGATACGCAGTATTTT | CASIFSGGTDTQYF
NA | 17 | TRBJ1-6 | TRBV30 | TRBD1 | TGTGCCTGGGGCCGGGACAGGGATAGAAGAGGTAATTCACCCCTCCACTTT | CAWGRDRDRRGNSPLHF
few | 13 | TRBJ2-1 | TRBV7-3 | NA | TGTGCCAGCAGCTTATTATTACAAAGTGAGCAGTTCTTC | CASSLLLQSEQFF
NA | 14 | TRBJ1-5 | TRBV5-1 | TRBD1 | TGCGCCAGCAGCTGGACAGGGAGCAATCAGCCCCAGCATTTT | CASSWTGSNQPQHF
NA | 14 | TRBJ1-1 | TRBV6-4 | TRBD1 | TGTGCCAGCAGTCGGACAGGGGAGAGCACTGAAGCTTTCTTT | CASSRTGESTEAFF
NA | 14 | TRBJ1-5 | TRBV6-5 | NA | TGTGCCAGCAGGTCAGGCTCCGGCAATCAGCCCCAGCATTTT | CASRSGSGNQPQHF
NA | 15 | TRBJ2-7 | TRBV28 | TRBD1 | TGTGCCAGCAGCCGAACAGGGGGAATCTCCTACGAGCAGTACTTC | CASSRTGGISYEQYF
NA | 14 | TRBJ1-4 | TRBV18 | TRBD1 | TGTGCCAGCTCACCTCAGGGGGCGCGTGAAAAACTGTTTTTT | CASSPQGAREKLFF
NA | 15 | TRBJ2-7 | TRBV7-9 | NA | TGTGCCAGCAGCTTAAGTCGTGTAGATTCCTACGAGCAGTACTTC | CASSLSRVDSYEQYF
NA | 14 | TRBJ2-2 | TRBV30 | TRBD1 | TGTGCCTTCCCGGGACAGGGGAACACCGGGGAGCTGTTTTTT | CAFPGQGNTGELFF
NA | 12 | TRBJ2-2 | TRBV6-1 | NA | TGTGCCAGCAGTGACGGGACCGGGGAGCTGTTTTTT | CASSDGTGELFF
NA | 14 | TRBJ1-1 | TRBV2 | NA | TGTGCCAGCATTATGAGCTCATCGTGGACTGAAGCTTTCTTT | CASIMSSSWTEAFF
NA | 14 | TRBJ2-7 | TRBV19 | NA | TGTGCCAGCGGGGGGCGGGGGCCGCCCTACGAGCAGTACTTC | CASGGRGPPYEQYF
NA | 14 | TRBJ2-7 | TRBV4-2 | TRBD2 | TGTGCCAGCAGCCAAGTACGGGAGGGCGGTGAGCAGTACTTC | CASSQVREGGEQYF
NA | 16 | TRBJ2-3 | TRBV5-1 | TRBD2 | TGCGCCAGCAGCCCCCGGACTAGCGGGAGAACAGATACGCAGTATTTT | CASSPRTSGRTDTQYF
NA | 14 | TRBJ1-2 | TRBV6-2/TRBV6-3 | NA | TGTGCCAGCAGCCGGGACACTGCTAACTATGGCTACACCTTC | CASSRDTANYGYTF
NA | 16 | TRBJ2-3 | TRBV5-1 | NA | TGCGCCAGCAGCTTGGACAACCCGCAGAGCACAGATACGCAGTATTTT | CASSLDNPQSTDTQYF
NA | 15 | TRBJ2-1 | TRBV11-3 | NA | TGTGCCAGCAGGGGTAGCGGAGATTCCTACAATGAGCAGTTCTTC | CASRGSGDSYNEQFF
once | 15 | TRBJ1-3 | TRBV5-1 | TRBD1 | TGCGCCAGCAGCGAAGGGACAGGGGTAGGAAACACCATATATTTT | CASSEGTGVGNTIYF
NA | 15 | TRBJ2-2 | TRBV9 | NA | TGTGCCAGCAGCGTAGAACTTCCGAACACCGGGGAGCTGTTTTTT | CASSVELPNTGELFF
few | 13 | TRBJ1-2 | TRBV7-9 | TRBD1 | TGTGCCAGCAGCCCAGGACAGGGTTCTGGCTACACCTTC | CASSPGQGSGYTF
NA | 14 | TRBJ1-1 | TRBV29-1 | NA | TGCAGCGTTGCTCAGGGGACCCAGAACACTGAAGCTTTCTTT | CSVAQGTQNTEAFF
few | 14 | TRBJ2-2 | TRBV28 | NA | TGTGCCAGCAGCACTAGTGTTCGCACCGGGGAGCTGTTTTTT | CASSTSVRTGELFF
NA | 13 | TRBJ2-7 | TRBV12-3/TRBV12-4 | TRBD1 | TGTGCCAGCAGTTTGTCGACAGGGGGGGAGCAGTACTTC | CASSLSTGGEQYF
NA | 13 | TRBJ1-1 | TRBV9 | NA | TGTGCCAGCAGCGGGGGGGGGACACCCGAAGCTTTCTTT | CASSGGGTPEAFF